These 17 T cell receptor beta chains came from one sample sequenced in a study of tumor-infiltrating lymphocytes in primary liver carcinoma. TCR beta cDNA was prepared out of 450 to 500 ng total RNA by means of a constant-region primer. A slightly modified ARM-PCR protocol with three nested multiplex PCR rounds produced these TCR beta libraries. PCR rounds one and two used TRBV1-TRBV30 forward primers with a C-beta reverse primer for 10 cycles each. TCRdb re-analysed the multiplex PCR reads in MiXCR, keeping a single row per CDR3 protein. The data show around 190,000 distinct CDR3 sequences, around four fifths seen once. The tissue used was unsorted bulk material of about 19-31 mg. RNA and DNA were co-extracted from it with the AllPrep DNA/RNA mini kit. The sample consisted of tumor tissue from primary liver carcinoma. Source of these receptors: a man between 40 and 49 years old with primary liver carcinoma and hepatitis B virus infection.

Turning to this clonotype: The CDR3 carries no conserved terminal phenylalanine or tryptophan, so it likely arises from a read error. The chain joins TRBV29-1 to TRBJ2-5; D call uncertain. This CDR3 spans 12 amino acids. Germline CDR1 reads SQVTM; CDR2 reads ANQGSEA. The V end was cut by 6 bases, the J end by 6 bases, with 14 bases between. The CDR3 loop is CSVLIGMKTQYS. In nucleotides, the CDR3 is TGCAGCGTCCTAATAGGGATGAAGACCCAGTACTCC.

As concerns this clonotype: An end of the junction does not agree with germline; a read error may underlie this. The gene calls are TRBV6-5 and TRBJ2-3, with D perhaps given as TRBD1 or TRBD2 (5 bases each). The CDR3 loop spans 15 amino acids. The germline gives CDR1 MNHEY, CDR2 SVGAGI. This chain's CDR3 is CGSNCSRGIADTQYF. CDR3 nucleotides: TGTGGCAGCAATTGCTCGAGGGGTATAGCAGATACGCAGTATTTT.

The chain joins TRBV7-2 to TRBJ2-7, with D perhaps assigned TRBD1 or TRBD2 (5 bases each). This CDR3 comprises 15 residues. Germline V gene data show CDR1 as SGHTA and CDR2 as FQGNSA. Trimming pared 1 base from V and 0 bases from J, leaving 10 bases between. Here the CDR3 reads CASSLEGTASYEQYF. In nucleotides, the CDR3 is TGTGCCAGCAGCTTAGAGGGGACGGCCTCCTACGAGCAGTACTTC.

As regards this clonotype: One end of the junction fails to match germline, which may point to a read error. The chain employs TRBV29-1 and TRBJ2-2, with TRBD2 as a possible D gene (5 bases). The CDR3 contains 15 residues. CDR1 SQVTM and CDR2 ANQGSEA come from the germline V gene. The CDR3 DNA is TGCAGCGTTGAAGACTACTGGGGAAGGACCGGGAAGCTGTTTTTT. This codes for CSVEDYWGRTGKLFF.

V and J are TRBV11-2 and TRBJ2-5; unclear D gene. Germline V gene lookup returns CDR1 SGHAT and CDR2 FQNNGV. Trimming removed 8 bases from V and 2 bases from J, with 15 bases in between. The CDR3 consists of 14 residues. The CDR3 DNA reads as TGTGCCAGCGGCTCCAGCGTGGGACAAGAGACCCAGTACTTC. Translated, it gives CASGSSVGQETQYF.

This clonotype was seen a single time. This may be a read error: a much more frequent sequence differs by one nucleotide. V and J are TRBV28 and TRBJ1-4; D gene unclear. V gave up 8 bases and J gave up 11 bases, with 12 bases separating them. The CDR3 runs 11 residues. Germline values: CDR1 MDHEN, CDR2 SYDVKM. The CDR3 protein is CASASAGKLFF. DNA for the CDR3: TGTGCCAGCGCCTCTGCGGGGAAACTGTTTTTT.

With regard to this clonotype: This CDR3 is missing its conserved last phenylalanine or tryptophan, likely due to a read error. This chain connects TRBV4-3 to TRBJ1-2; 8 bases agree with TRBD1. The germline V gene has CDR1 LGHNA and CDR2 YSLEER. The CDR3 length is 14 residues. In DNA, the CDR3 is TGCTCCAGCAGCTTCCAGGGGGCAGGCTATGGCTACACCCTC. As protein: CSSSFQGAGYGYTL.

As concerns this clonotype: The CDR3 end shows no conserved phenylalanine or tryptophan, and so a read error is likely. CDR3: CASSPAGDSNQPQYY. CDR3 DNA sequence: TGTGCCAGCAGTCCAGCGGGGGATAGCAATCAGCCCCAGTATTAT. This chain connects TRBV12-3 or TRBV12-4 to TRBJ1-5, with 8 bases identical to TRBD2. Matching the DNA end better, TRBJ2-3 makes the J call doubtful. The CDR3 has 15 amino acids.

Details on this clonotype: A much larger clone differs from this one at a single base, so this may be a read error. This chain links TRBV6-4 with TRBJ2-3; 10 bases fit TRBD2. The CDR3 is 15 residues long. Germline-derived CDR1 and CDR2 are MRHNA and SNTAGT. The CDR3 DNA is TGTGCCAGCAGTGACTCAGCGGGAGGGCCAGATACGCGGTATTTT. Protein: CASSDSAGGPDTRYF.

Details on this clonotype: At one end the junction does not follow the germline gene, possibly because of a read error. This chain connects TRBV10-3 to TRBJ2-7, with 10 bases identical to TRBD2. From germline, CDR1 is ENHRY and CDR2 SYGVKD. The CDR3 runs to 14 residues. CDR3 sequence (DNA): TGTGCTATCAGTGAGGCTAGCGGGAGCTACGAGCTGTACTTC. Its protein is CAISEASGSYELYF.

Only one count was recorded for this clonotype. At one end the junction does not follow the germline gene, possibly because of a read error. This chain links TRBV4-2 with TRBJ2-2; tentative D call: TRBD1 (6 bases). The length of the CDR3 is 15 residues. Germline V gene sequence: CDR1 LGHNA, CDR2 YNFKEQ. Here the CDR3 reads CASSQEIQGAGELLF. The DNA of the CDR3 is TGTGCCAGCAGCCAAGAAATACAGGGAGCCGGGGAGCTGTTATTT.

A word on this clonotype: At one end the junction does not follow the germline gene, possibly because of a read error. CDR3 amino acids: CVSSPTGHRQGQPQHF. DNA for the CDR3: TGTGTCAGCAGTCCAACGGGACACCGGCAAGGACAGCCCCAGCATTTT. V and J are TRBV6-6 and TRBJ1-5; weak D call: TRBD1 (6 bases). CDR3 length equals 16 residues. CDR1 and CDR2 from the germline V gene are MNHNY and SVGAGI (reference sequence).

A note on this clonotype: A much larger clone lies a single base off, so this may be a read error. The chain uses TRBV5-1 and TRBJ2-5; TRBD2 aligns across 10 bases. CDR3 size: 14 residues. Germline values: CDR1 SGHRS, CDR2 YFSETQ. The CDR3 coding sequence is TGCGCCAGCAGCGAAGCGGGAGGGAGCGAGAGCCAGTACTTC. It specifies CASSEAGGSESQYF.

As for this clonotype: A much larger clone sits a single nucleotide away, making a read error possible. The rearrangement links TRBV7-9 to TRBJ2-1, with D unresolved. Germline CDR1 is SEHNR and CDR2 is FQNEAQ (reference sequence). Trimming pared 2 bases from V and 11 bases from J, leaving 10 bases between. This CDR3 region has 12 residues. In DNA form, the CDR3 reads TGTGCCAGCAGCTTAAGTGGCGGTAAGCAGTTCTTC. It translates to CASSLSGGKQFF.

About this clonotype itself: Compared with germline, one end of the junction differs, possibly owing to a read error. The CDR3 DNA reads as TGTGCCGGCAGCTTGAACGGCATGGGAAGCACAGATACGCAGTATTTT. Translating gives CAGSLNGMGSTDTQYF. The rearrangement links TRBV5-1 to TRBJ2-3; D not certain. The CDR3 loop spans 16 amino acids. Germline V CDR1 and CDR2: SGHRS, YFSETQ.

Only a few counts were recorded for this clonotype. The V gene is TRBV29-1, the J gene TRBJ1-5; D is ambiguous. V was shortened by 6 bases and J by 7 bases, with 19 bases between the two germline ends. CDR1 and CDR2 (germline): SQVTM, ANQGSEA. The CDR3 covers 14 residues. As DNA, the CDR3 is TGCAGCGTCACCGAAGGACGAACCGGGCAGCCCCAGCATTTT. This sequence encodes CSVTEGRTGQPQHF. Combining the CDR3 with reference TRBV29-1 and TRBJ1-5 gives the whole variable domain SAVISQKPSRDICQRGTSLTIQCQVDSQVTMMFWYRQQPGQSLTLIATANQGSEATYESGFVIDKFPISRPNLTFSTLTVSNMSPEDSSIYLCSVTEGRTGQPQHFGDGTRLSIL.

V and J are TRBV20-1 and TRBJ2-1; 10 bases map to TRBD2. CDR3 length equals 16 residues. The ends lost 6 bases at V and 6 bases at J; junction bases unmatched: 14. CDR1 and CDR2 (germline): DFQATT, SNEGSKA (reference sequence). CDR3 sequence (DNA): TGCAGTGCGGCGGCCGCTAGCGGGAGCCCCCTCAATGAGCAGTTCTTC. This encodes CSAAAASGSPLNEQFF.